What follows are 15 T cell receptor beta chains derived from one specimen sequenced in a study of early T cells in non-severe SARS-CoV-2 infection (dated by TCRdb to the early 2020s). Libraries were constructed by 5' RACE. TCRdb names NextSeq 500 as the instrument used. TCRdb reran the public reads through fastp at Q25 and MiXCR, keeping productive beta chains. Every entry covers one CDR3 protein and lists the most common genes and DNA from its rows. This sample lists tens of thousands of distinct CDR3 sequences; more than 13% were detected once. The top ten constitute 4.5% to 7% of the sample. Sequenced sample: whole blood. The receptors were sampled from an adult who was a healthcare worker with PCR-confirmed SARS-CoV-2 infection or an uninfected control (not recorded which).

This clonotype appeared a few times. The chain joins TRBV4-3 to TRBJ1-2, with a weak D call TRBD1 (6 bases). The CDR3 runs 15 residues. Trimming pared 0 bases from V and 6 bases from J, leaving 14 bases between. The germline gives CDR1 LGHNA, CDR2 YSLEER. The CDR3 DNA follows: TGCGCCAGCAGCCAAGAGAGAGGGGCAGGGGATGGCTACACCTTC. This gives the protein CASSQERGAGDGYTF.

This clonotype was observed a handful of times. The chain is built from TRBV6-5 and TRBJ2-7, with TRBD2 identical over 9 bases. The trim removed 7 bases at V and 3 bases at J, leaving 7 bases unmatched. The germline gives CDR1 MNHEY, CDR2 SVGAGI. The CDR3 contains 14 residues. The CDR3 here is CASMTAGGLYEQYF. In DNA form, the CDR3 reads TGTGCCAGCATGACAGCGGGAGGCCTCTACGAGCAGTACTTC.

The sample holds many counts of this clonotype. The chain employs TRBV6-4 and TRBJ2-3; D may be TRBD2 (6 bases). Per germline, CDR1 MRHNA and CDR2 SNTAGT. CDR3 length: 16 residues. V was shortened by 0 bases and J by 3 bases, with 13 bases between the two germline ends. The CDR3: CASSDSPGSATDTQYF. CDR3 in DNA: TGTGCCAGCAGTGACTCCCCCGGGAGTGCTACAGATACGCAGTATTTT.

This clonotype was seen a handful of times. This rearrangement joins TRBV7-2 to TRBJ1-1; 8 positions match TRBD1. CDR3 length equals 14 residues. CDR1 is SGHTA, CDR2 FQGNSA, per germline. The V gene end was trimmed by 4 bases and the J gene end by 5 bases; junction bases not matched to a gene: 6. The CDR3 DNA follows: TGTGCCAGCAGCTCCAGGGGGCAAGGGACTGAAGCTTTCTTT. Its protein is CASSSRGQGTEAFF.

The genes are TRBV7-3 and TRBJ2-3; D ambiguous. V shed 4 bases and J shed 2 bases, with 10 bases lying between them. The CDR3 contains 14 residues. The germline gives CDR1 SGHTA, CDR2 FQGTGA. CDR3 region: CASSSPQFTDTQYF. CDR3 coding DNA: TGTGCCAGCAGCTCCCCCCAGTTCACAGATACGCAGTATTTT.

The V and J genes are TRBV6-2 or TRBV6-3 and TRBJ2-5; D gene uncertain. V was trimmed by 8 bases and J by 5 bases, leaving 12 bases between them. Germline loops: CDR1 MNHEY, CDR2 SVGEGT. The CDR3 consists of 12 residues. The chain's CDR3 is CASGGRQETQYF. CDR3 DNA sequence: TGTGCCAGCGGCGGCCGCCAGGAGACCCAGTACTTC.

In this sample, this clonotype turned up many times. V gene TRBV5-1 combines with J gene TRBJ2-7, with 9 nucleotides matching TRBD2. CDR3 length equals 14 residues. V trimming: 2 bases; J trimming: 5 bases; junction bases outside the gene matches: 5. The germline V gene encodes CDR1 SGHRS and CDR2 YFSETQ. The CDR3 loop reads CASSFAGGGDEQYF. DNA of the CDR3: TGCGCCAGCAGCTTCGCGGGAGGGGGTGACGAGCAGTACTTC. The whole variable domain, remainder taken from reference TRBV5-1 and TRBJ2-7, is KAGVTQTPRYLIKTRGQQVTLSCSPISGHRSVSWYQQTPGQGLQFLFEYFSETQRNKGNFPGRFSGRQFSNSRSEMNVSTLELGDSALYLCASSFAGGGDEQYFGPGTRLTVT.

This clonotype was detected only a few times. This chain connects TRBV27 to TRBJ2-3; possibly TRBD2 for D (6 bases). This CDR3 is built from 15 residues. In germline, CDR1 is MNHEY, CDR2 SMNVEV (reference sequence). The V end was cut by 6 bases, the J end by 2 bases, with 15 bases between. CDR3 DNA: TGTGCCAGCAGCAAGAAGGCTAGCGTCACAGATACGCAGTATTTT. It is translated as CASSKKASVTDTQYF.

The rearrangement links TRBV13 to TRBJ2-1; 13 bases match TRBD2. With V trimmed by 5 bases and J by 7 bases, 5 bases remained unmatched. Germline V gives CDR1 PRHDT, CDR2 FYEKMQ (reference sequence). The CDR3 consists of 15 residues. The CDR3 loop is CASSRRLAGGNEQFF. Here the CDR3 DNA reads TGTGCCAGCAGCCGCCGACTAGCGGGAGGAAATGAGCAGTTCTTC.

This clonotype came up many times. The chain couples TRBV5-1 to TRBJ2-3; 12 bases line up with TRBD2. After removal of 5 bases from V and 5 bases from J, the junction contained 6 bases not matched to a gene. This CDR3 contains 15 residues. The germline V gene encodes CDR1 SGHRS and CDR2 YFSETQ. CDR3 region: CASSPSGRAEDTQYF. CDR3 coding DNA: TGCGCCAGCAGTCCTAGCGGGAGGGCCGAAGATACGCAGTATTTT. Supplemented by reference TRBV5-1 and TRBJ2-3, the full variable domain reads KAGVTQTPRYLIKTRGQQVTLSCSPISGHRSVSWYQQTPGQGLQFLFEYFSETQRNKGNFPGRFSGRQFSNSRSEMNVSTLELGDSALYLCASSPSGRAEDTQYFGPGTRLTVL.

In this sample, this clonotype turned up once. V and J are TRBV20-1 and TRBJ1-1; D is uncertain. This CDR3 contains 14 residues. Trimming removed 3 bases at V and 1 base at J, with 12 bases between. Per germline, CDR1 DFQATT and CDR2 SNEGSKA (reference sequence). In DNA, the CDR3 is TGCAGTGCTAGTGCATGGTCGGGGAACACTGAAGCTTTCTTT. It specifies CSASAWSGNTEAFF.

This clonotype was counted many times. This chain uses TRBV28 with TRBJ1-1, with D unclear. V was cut by 7 bases and J by 8 bases, with 8 bases left in between. CDR3 length: 10 residues. Germline CDR1 is MDHEN and CDR2 is SYDVKM. The CDR3 loop reads CASTGNEAFF. In nucleotides, the CDR3 is TGTGCCAGCACGGGGAACGAAGCTTTCTTT.

The J gene is TRBJ2-3, the V gene TRBV20-1; 7 bases map to TRBD2. The trim removed 5 bases at V and 1 base at J, leaving 9 bases unmatched. CDR1 DFQATT and CDR2 SNEGSKA come from the germline V gene (reference sequence). The CDR3 spans 15 residues. For the CDR3, the DNA is TGCAGTGCTGTCACTAGCGTAAAGGGCACAGATACGCAGTATTTT. Protein product: CSAVTSVKGTDTQYF.

V usage is TRBV29-1 and J usage is TRBJ2-1; perhaps TRBD2 as D (6 bases). Germline CDR1 SQVTM, CDR2 ANQGSEA. The CDR3 covers 15 residues. Trimming removed 3 bases at V and 10 bases at J, with 22 bases between. CDR3 sequence reads: CSVDGGLNMEIEQFF. CDR3 coding DNA: TGCAGCGTTGATGGGGGACTCAACATGGAAATAGAGCAGTTCTTC.

The chain uses TRBV28 and TRBJ2-7; TRBD1 matches at 7 bases. The V gene's germline CDR1 is MDHEN and CDR2 SYDVKM. J was trimmed by 4 bases and V by 2 bases; bases with no gene match: 8. This CDR3 comprises 15 residues. The CDR3 nucleotides are TGTGCCAGCAGTTTAGTCGGGACAGCCCTTTACGAGCAGTACTTC. It translates to CASSLVGTALYEQYF.